This TCR beta chain comes out of a study of T-cell memory formation after mild COVID-19 (dated by TCRdb to the early 2020s). General notes on the study: Most TCR sequence clusters were specific to one of the two donors. T-cell clones expanding and contracting after mild COVID-19 in a couple of donors were tracked by longitudinal TCRalpha and TCRbeta repertoire sequencing. The cohort was made up of two young adult volunteers, one female and one male, who were previously healthy.

The paper's findings and limits, for the study overall: Clones contracting from day 15 to 85 had balanced CD4/CD8 phenotypes, while a second wave expanding from day 15 to 37 was biased towards CD4+. The study included only a couple of mild cases, and larger cohorts that include severe cases with pre-infection samples were judged to be necessary. Contracting CD4+ clones appeared mostly in the CM and EM memory subsets, whereas CD8+ clones were enriched in EMRA. SARS-CoV-2 specificity was not confirmed for the second-wave clones peaking on day 37. Some responding clones were found in pre-infection memory, which suggests that pre-existing cross-reactive memory T cells took part in the SARS-CoV-2 response.

V lost 4 bases and J lost 6 bases; the stretch between them is 20 bases long. The CDR3 spans 15 residues, from the cysteine through the phenylalanine. Of the read, only the CDR3 DNA is kept; its 45 bases are in frame from base 1. For CDR1 and CDR2, the germline V gene lists SGHRS and YFSETQ. PBMCs were isolated by Ficoll-Paque density gradient centrifugation. This clonotype appeared a few times. Which antigen it targets is not known. No clone much larger than this one lies a single base away; base qualities are absent. The sequencing machine was an Illumina NovaSeq 6000. cDNA libraries for TCRalpha and TCRbeta were prepared by 5'RACE using constant-segment primers, with sample barcodes and unique molecular identifiers added. Trizol reagent was used to extract RNA from every sample. Library amplification was performed in two PCR steps, and a second sample barcode and Illumina TruSeq adapters were introduced in the second step. Sequencing of libraries was performed on an Illumina NovaSeq with 2 x 150 bp paired-end reads. Regarding the original processing steps: Demultiplexing of reads and collapsing into UMI-guided consensus sequences were performed with migec v1.2.7. Using mixcr v2.1.11, UMI consensuses were aligned to TRA and TRB V and J templates and then assembled into clonotypes. A clonotype was counted as expanded or contracted only when both edgeR and NoisET called the clonotype significant, with the noise models trained on biological replicates. For edgeR calls, the cutoffs were a false discovery rate-adjusted p below 0.01 and a log2 fold-change threshold of 1. As an exploratory analysis of dynamics, max-normalized trajectories of the 1000 most abundant clonotypes were examined with PCA combined with hierarchical clustering. Separately sequenced CD4+ and CD8+ repertoires were used to assign a CD4 or CD8 phenotype to each responding clone. TCRdb's own reprocessing of the public reads used fastp at Q25 and MiXCR and kept productive beta chains. Rows are unified per CDR3 protein, each entry keeping the most common DNA and genes. What appears here as the V and J calls and clone size reflects TCRdb's work, not the paper's. The sample data list around 500,000 distinct CDR3 sequences, and roughly 20% of these were observed just once. Roughly an eighth of the sample rests with the top ten.

Sequencing was carried out using PBMCs or a T cell subset sorted from them (not recorded which). This chain is built from TRBV5-1 and TRBJ2-7; there is no confident call for the D gene. The source of this sequence is an adult woman who had mild COVID-19 (a few samples of this study predate the infection). The sample titles of this study are shuffled in the database, so cell type and time point are left out; the donor was told from shared clones. The CDR3 amino acid sequence is: CASSADGGYVLEQYF. The DNA sequence follows: TGCGCCAGCAGCGCGGACGGCGGATATGTCCTCGAGCAGTACTTC. Here the CDR3 is joined to the reference TRBV5-1 and TRBJ2-7 genes, and the full variable domain is: KAGVTQTPRYLIKTRGQQVTLSCSPISGHRSVSWYQQTPGQGLQFLFEYFSETQRNKGNFPGRFSGRQFSNSRSEMNVSTLELGDSALYLCASSADGGYVLEQYFGPGTRLTVT.